This record covers a single T cell receptor beta chain. From germline, CDR1 is KGHSY and CDR2 FQNENV. The CDR3 runs 16 residues. J was trimmed by 5 bases and V by 2 bases; bases with no gene match: 9. The data were produced by immunoSEQ multiplex PCR, yet TCRdb's version contains in-frame clones alone and is incomplete. The sample holds around 70,000 clones; about 97% are singletons and the top ten take approximately 0.28%. These data belong to a study of technical replicates of blood from several donors. This receptor was identified in a human donor in good health. The chain has TRBV16 and TRBJ1-1; the match to TRBD1 covers 9 bases. Sequenced sample: T cells isolated from PBMCs. The CDR3 is CASSQTPGTGFTEAFF. DNA for the CDR3: TGTGCCAGCAGCCAAACCCCCGGGACAGGGTTTACTGAAGCTTTCTTT.